A single sample gave rise to the 21 T cell receptor beta chains below, sequenced in a study of vaccination and CD4 T cells after COVID-19. No cognate antigen is known for these TCRs. Treatment: roughly 10-day PBMC culture with coronavirus spike peptide pools or control peptides (ViraFEST assay). The Oncomine TCR Beta short-read assay sequenced DNA from cultured CD4+ T cells. In TCRdb, the PCR reads were re-called with MiXCR into one record per CDR3 protein. In the table there are fewer than 6,500 distinct CDR3 sequences, more than 50% of which are singletons. Sequenced sample: CD4+ T cells from blood, cultured in vitro. Every receptor here comes from a human donor who had recovered from COVID-19.

This clonotype was seen a few times. The chain has TRBV7-8 and TRBJ2-7, with D unresolved. The CDR3 has 11 amino acids. V lost 5 bases and J lost 3, with 5 bases in between. CDR1 is SGHVS, CDR2 FQNEAQ, per germline. The CDR3 loop reads CASSQDYEQYF. The DNA of the CDR3 is TGTGCCAGCAGCCAAGACTACGAGCAGTACTTC. Filled out from reference TRBV7-8 and TRBJ2-7, the complete variable domain reads GAGVSQSPRYKVAKRGQDVALRCDPISGHVSLFWYQQALGQGPEFLTYFQNEAQLDKSGLPSDRFFAERPEGSVSTLKIQRTQQEDSAVYLCASSQDYEQYFGPGTRLTVT.

The chain combines TRBV20-1 with TRBJ2-1; 11 nucleotides agree with TRBD2. J lost 5 bases, V lost 5 bases, and 8 bases had no gene match. The CDR3 contains 15 residues. Germline CDR1 reads DFQATT; CDR2 reads SNEGSKA (reference sequence). DNA of the CDR3: TGCAGTGCTGCCAGACTAGCGGGACCAAACAATGAGCAGTTCTTC. Its translation: CSAARLAGPNNEQFF.

V gene TRBV15 combines with J gene TRBJ2-6; D remains unclear. Trimming stripped 1 base from V and 4 bases from J, with 14 bases between. Per germline, CDR1 LNHNV and CDR2 YYDKDF (reference sequence). This CDR3 is built from 17 residues. As DNA, the CDR3 is TGTGCCACCAGCAGAGTATTTTCCGATTGGGGGGCCAACGTCCTGACTTTC. Translating it yields CATSRVFSDWGANVLTF.

This clonotype was recorded a few times. The chain combines TRBV2 with TRBJ1-2; D is unclear. The CDR3 sequence is 12 residues long. V was shortened by 8 bases and J by 8 bases, with 15 bases between the two germline ends. The germline gives CDR1 SNHLY, CDR2 FYNNEI. The CDR3 nucleotides are TGTGCCAGCGGGCCAGCTGAGGTAGGCTACACCTTC. Amino acid sequence: CASGPAEVGYTF.

This clonotype occurred a few times. The genes are TRBV7-9 and TRBJ2-3; D might be TRBD1 (6 bases). V was clipped by 1 base and J by 0 bases, with 8 bases between them. The CDR3 consists of 15 residues. Per the germline V gene, CDR1 is SEHNR and CDR2 is FQNEAQ (reference sequence). CDR3 DNA sequence: TGTGCCAGCAGCTTAGGGGGGCCTAGCACAGATACGCAGTATTTT. Its protein is CASSLGGPSTDTQYF.

This clonotype has just a few counts. The chain recombines TRBV20-1 with TRBJ2-7, with D perhaps matching TRBD1 (6 bases). Germline CDR1 and CDR2: DFQATT and SNEGSKA (reference sequence). V gave up 6 bases and J gave up 0 bases, with 9 bases separating them. This CDR3 is 12 amino acids long. CDR3 coding DNA: TGCAGTGCCCGGGACACCTCCTACGAGCAGTACTTC. Amino acid sequence: CSARDTSYEQYF.

The chain carries TRBV27 and TRBJ2-1; TRBD2 matches at 13 bases. The J segment lost 6 bases and the V segment lost 3 bases, leaving 5 bases of the junction unmatched. Germline lookup yields CDR1 MNHEY and CDR2 SMNVEV (reference sequence). CDR3 length: 16 amino acids. The CDR3 spells CASSLVRLAGGNEQFF. The DNA for the CDR3 is TGTGCCAGCAGTTTGGTGAGACTAGCGGGAGGCAATGAGCAGTTCTTC.

The J gene is TRBJ1-2, the V gene TRBV12-3 or TRBV12-4; 11 nucleotides agree with TRBD1. V was pared by 5 bases and J by 7 bases, with 9 bases of the junction left unmatched. This CDR3 is 15 amino acids long. The CDR3 loop reads CASSPGQGASRGYTF. The CDR3 DNA reads TGTGCCAGCAGTCCCGGACAGGGGGCAAGTCGTGGCTACACCTTC.

V is TRBV7-2 and J is TRBJ2-7, with 7 bases aligning to TRBD2. From germline, CDR1 is SGHTA and CDR2 FQGNSA. The ends lost 2 bases at V and 2 bases at J; junction bases unmatched: 9. This CDR3 has 16 amino acids. CDR3 in DNA: TGTGCCAGCAGCTTAACATTTGGCGGGGGTCCCTACGAGCAGTACTTC. It translates to CASSLTFGGGPYEQYF.

This chain joins TRBV7-9 and TRBJ2-7, with D possibly being TRBD1 (5 bases). The CDR3 runs to 12 residues. Trimming stripped 7 bases from V and 5 bases from J, with 12 bases between. Looked up from germline, CDR1 is SEHNR and CDR2 is FQNEAQ (reference sequence). The CDR3 here is CASTPQGNEQYF. The CDR3 nucleotides are TGTGCCAGCACCCCCCAGGGAAACGAGCAGTACTTC.

This chain uses TRBV6-1 with TRBJ1-2, with D uncertain. The CDR3 has 13 residues. The germline CDR1 and CDR2 sequences are MNHNS and SASEGT. Between the trimmed V and J ends, which lost 7 bases and 4 bases, there was a span of 13 bases. CDR3 in DNA: TGTGCCAGCACTCCGGGAAGTGGCTATGGCTACACCTTC. Translated: CASTPGSGYGYTF.

This clonotype was seen only a few times. V is TRBV20-1 and J is TRBJ1-1; TRBD1 is a possible D gene (6 bases). Trimming shortened V by 6 bases and J by 7 bases, and 9 bases separated the two germline ends. CDR1 and CDR2 from the germline V gene are DFQATT and SNEGSKA (reference sequence). The CDR3 has 10 amino acids. The CDR3 spells CSARTVEAFF. The CDR3 DNA reads TGCAGTGCGAGGACAGTTGAAGCTTTCTTT.

V usage is TRBV11-3 and J usage is TRBJ2-1; TRBD1 matches at 9 bases. Germline V gives CDR1 SGHNT, CDR2 YENEEA. The CDR3 runs 15 residues. J gave up 5 bases and V 4 bases, and 6 bases lay outside the gene matches. The DNA of the CDR3 is TGTGCCAGCAGCTCACCGGGACAGGGTGACAATGAGCAGTTCTTC. It yields the protein CASSSPGQGDNEQFF. The full variable domain, its missing parts supplied by reference TRBV11-3 and TRBJ2-1, is EAGVVQSPRYKIIEKKQPVAFWCNPISGHNTLYWYLQNLGQGPELLIRYENEEAVDDSQLPKDRFSAERLKGVDSTLKIQPAELGDSAVYLCASSSPGQGDNEQFFGPGTRLTVL.

This chain links TRBV10-3 with TRBJ1-3; 10 nucleotides align to TRBD1. The CDR3 extends over 14 amino acids. Germline CDR1 and CDR2: ENHRY and SYGVKD. Trimming cost V 8 bases and J 2 bases; bases outside gene matches: 3. In DNA, the CDR3 is TGTGCCATCGGGACAGGGGCTACTGGAAACACCATATATTTT. It yields the protein CAIGTGATGNTIYF.

This clonotype was observed a handful of times. The CDR3: CASTSGKASNQPQHF. CDR3 sequence (DNA): TGTGCCAGCACCTCGGGGAAGGCTAGCAATCAGCCCCAGCATTTT. J is TRBJ1-5 and V is TRBV21-1. TRBV21-1 represents a pseudogene. The CDR3 has 15 residues.

The chain uses TRBV7-6 and TRBJ2-5; the match to TRBD2 covers 13 bases. CDR3 length: 16 residues. The germline CDR1 and CDR2 sequences are SGHVS and FNYEAQ. V was pared by 3 bases and J by 5 bases, with 6 bases of the junction left unmatched. The CDR3 bases are TGTGCCAGCAGCTTCTCACTAGCGGGAGGGGGCGAGACCCAGTACTTC. This codes for CASSFSLAGGGETQYF.

The chain has TRBV21-1 and TRBJ2-2. TRBV21-1 is reported as a pseudogene. The CDR3 runs 14 residues. In DNA form, the CDR3 reads TGTGCCAGCAGCAAAGGACTTATTAACGGGGAGCTGTTTTTT. This codes for CASSKGLINGELFF.

The V call is TRBV20-1, the J call TRBJ1-4, with 7 bases that match TRBD1. CDR3 length equals 13 residues. The V and J ends lost 6 bases and 4 bases, in that order; junction bases with no gene match: 5. CDR1 is DFQATT, CDR2 SNEGSKA, per germline (reference sequence). The CDR3 region is CSARDSVNEKLFF. As DNA, the CDR3 is TGCAGTGCGAGGGACAGCGTTAATGAAAAACTGTTTTTT.

This CDR3 reads CASSKSALGTRIIAEAFF. CDR3 in DNA: TGTGCCAGCAGCAAATCGGCTCTAGGGACGAGGATTATTGCTGAAGCTTTCTTT. V gene TRBV27 combines with J gene TRBJ1-1, with D possibly TRBD1 on 5 matching bases. The CDR3 runs to 18 residues. Germline V gene sequence: CDR1 MNHEY, CDR2 SMNVEV (reference sequence). V gave up 6 bases and J gave up 6 bases, with 29 bases separating them.

The CDR3 spells CASSVEQFGNSPLHF. CDR3 bases: TGTGCCAGTAGTGTCGAACAGTTTGGTAATTCACCCCTCCACTTT. This sequence joins TRBV19 and TRBJ1-6; D is unclear. The V gene's germline CDR1 is LNHDA and CDR2 SQIVND (reference sequence). The CDR3 has 15 residues. Trimming took off 5 bases at V and 6 bases at J, with 14 bases between the two ends.

The table lists this clonotype with a few counts. V gene TRBV28 combines with J gene TRBJ1-5; TRBD1 might be the D (6 bases). V was pared by 6 bases and J by 7 bases, with 19 bases between. Germline lookup yields CDR1 MDHEN and CDR2 SYDVKM. The CDR3 loop spans 15 amino acids. CDR3 loop: CASSRRDTGRQPQHF. The CDR3 DNA follows: TGTGCCAGCAGCCGCCGGGACACGGGGCGCCAGCCCCAGCATTTT.